This TCR beta chain is drawn from a study of shared clonotypes between healthy human individuals. Notes on the study in general: Apart from blood, nothing was sampled; tissue repertoires likely differ. Owing to a small donor count, the genetic and exposure-history diversity represented was limited. Sharing across four donors was highest in naive CD4 (about 5%) and lowest in memory CD8 (about 0.4%). Expectations were that clonotype sharing among donors would be affected by sequencing depth.

Sequencing was performed with immunoSEQ multiplex PCR; in TCRdb, only in-frame clones are kept and a portion is missing. This sample has roughly 2.2 million clones; around 93% occur once, and the top ten carry around 0.38%. On this clone itself: As yet, its antigen is unknown.

With V trimmed by 5 bases and J by 8 bases, 9 bases remained unmatched. The CDR3 has 15 amino acids. Germline V gene data show CDR1 as MDHEN and CDR2 as SYDVKM. The TCR sequence derives from a man aged 18 to 30 in good health. Some clones in this sample may be carry-over from other donors' samples. The chain joins TRBV28 to TRBJ1-4; the match to TRBD1 covers 9 bases. Sequences were obtained from naive CD4+ T cells from PBMCs. Subset here: CD45RA+ positively selected. The CDR3: CASSITGGLREKLFF. DNA for the CDR3: TGTGCCAGCAGTATTACAGGGGGCTTGAGGGAAAAACTGTTTTTT.